This T cell receptor (beta chain) was found in a study of blood T cell repertoires in COVID-19. Background on the study: Samples representing acute and convalescent COVID-19 were sourced from the United States, Italy and Spain.

The germline gives CDR1 SGHVS, CDR2 FNYEAQ. V lost 8 bases and J 5 bases, leaving 6 bases between the germline ends. The CDR3 contains 11 residues. Original processing notes: Using reference gene primer amplification, nucleated cell counts were estimated. Measured with immunoSEQ multiplex PCR; TCRdb has only the in-frame clones, and not every one. That table is the source of V, J and clone size, and D and trimming were worked out from the DNA. The sample has roughly 120,000 clones, 75% to 90% seen once; the top ten hold around 1.2%. Sequencing used peripheral blood. The gene calls are TRBV7-6 and TRBJ1-4, with D perhaps TRBD1 (5 bases). The receptor was derived from a human donor in a cohort sampled during active COVID-19. CDR3 bases: TGTGCCAGCCGGACAAATGAAAAACTGTTTTTT. Its translation: CASRTNEKLFF.